This T cell receptor (beta chain) was found in a study of response to subunit inactivated influenza vaccine. Whole-study results and caveats: The authors proposed limited new T cell recruitment per seasonal influenza vaccination.

The germline gives CDR1 DFQATT, CDR2 SNEGSKA (reference sequence). J was trimmed by 7 bases and V by 1 base; bases with no gene match: 9. This CDR3 spans 14 amino acids. TCRdb analysed the RT-PCR reads with MiXCR anew, one entry per CDR3 protein. This sample has more than 450,000 distinct CDR3 sequences, with about 8% found just once. Many counts were recorded for this clonotype. What it recognizes is unknown. Sequencing used PBMCs from blood, obtained roughly 24 months after vaccination. This TCR came from a man aged 50-75 years who received an inactivated influenza vaccine. The chain uses TRBV20-1 and TRBJ1-2; TRBD1 aligns across 7 bases. DNA for the CDR3: TGCAGTGCTAGAGCCATCGACAGGGAGGCTGGCTACACCTTC. Its translation: CSARAIDREAGYTF.